The 31 T cell receptor beta chains given below trace back to one sample, sequenced in a study of prognosis after radiotherapy for stage I lung cancer. With two-round multiplex PCR, TCR beta CDR3 sequences were amplified from genomic DNA. Primers were specific to each TRBV and TRBJ gene in first-round PCR. TCRdb reanalysed the multiplex PCR reads using MiXCR and keeps one entry per CDR3 protein. The repertoire consists of around 15,000 distinct CDR3 sequences, with under 55% occurring once and the leading ten covering around 44%. Source: PBMCs, taken before or after stereotactic body radiation therapy (not recorded which). These receptor sequences come from a donor older than 45 with non-small cell lung cancer.

This clonotype was observed many times. V usage is TRBV11-2 and J usage is TRBJ2-7; unclear D gene. V lost 3 bases to trimming and J lost 6 bases, with 18 bases between them. This CDR3 has 15 residues. Germline V gives CDR1 SGHAT, CDR2 FQNNGV. The CDR3 coding sequence is TGTGCCAGCAGCTTGAGATTAGAACGGATTTTCGAGCAGTACTTC. Amino acid sequence: CASSLRLERIFEQYF.

Ten or more counts support this clonotype. V usage is TRBV20-1 and J usage is TRBJ1-1; D ambiguous. Germline values: CDR1 DFQATT, CDR2 SNEGSKA (reference sequence). CDR3 length: 14 amino acids. V was cut by 2 bases and J by 3 bases, with 13 bases left in between. CDR3 coding DNA: TGCAGTGCTAGATCGACGGGAGTTTACACTGAAGCTTTCTTT. It encodes CSARSTGVYTEAFF.

The V and J genes are TRBV12-3 or TRBV12-4 and TRBJ1-2; D unclear. V lost 6 bases to trimming and J lost 0 bases, with 20 bases between them. This CDR3 contains 17 residues. The DNA of the CDR3 is TGTGCCAGCAGCCACTCGTTGGGGAGGTGGTCTAACTATGGCTACACCTTC. Protein sequence: CASSHSLGRWSNYGYTF.

The chain employs TRBV18 and TRBJ1-3, with D perhaps TRBD1 (6 bases). Looked up from germline, CDR1 is KGHSH and CDR2 is LQKENI. V shed 3 bases and J shed 0 bases, with 15 bases lying between them. This CDR3 has 17 residues. The CDR3 DNA follows: TGTGCCAGCTCACCGCCCCTAGGGACAATCTCTGGAAACACCATATATTTT. It codes for CASSPPLGTISGNTIYF.

This clonotype has ten or more counts. The V call is TRBV2, the J call TRBJ2-5, with 9 bases matching TRBD1. Germline-derived CDR1 and CDR2 are SNHLY and FYNNEI. CDR3 length: 14 amino acids. The J segment lost 2 bases and the V segment lost 6 bases, leaving 4 bases of the junction unmatched. CDR3 nucleotides: TGTGCCAGCAGCGCCGACAGGGGGCAAGAGACCCAGTACTTC. It specifies CASSADRGQETQYF.

The rearrangement uses TRBV28 and TRBJ2-7, with D unresolved. V lost 4 bases to trimming and J lost 0 bases, with 10 bases between them. CDR3 length equals 14 residues. Germline CDR1 reads MDHEN; CDR2 reads SYDVKM. The CDR3 sequence: CASSSGWASYEQYF. In DNA form, the CDR3 reads TGTGCCAGCAGTTCTGGGTGGGCCTCCTACGAGCAGTACTTC.

This clonotype was seen ten or more times. The rearrangement uses TRBV4-2 and TRBJ2-1, with D possibly TRBD1 on 6 matching bases. V was cut by 3 bases and J by 10 bases, with 13 bases left in between. The germline gives CDR1 LGHNA, CDR2 YNFKEQ. The CDR3 has 13 amino acids. The DNA for the CDR3 is TGTGCCAGCAGCCAGGCTACAGGGAACGAGCAGTTCTTC. Protein product: CASSQATGNEQFF.

By frequency in the sample, this clonotype is medium-sized. The CDR3 nucleotides read TGTGCCAGCAGTCCGACTAGCGGGAGAAGTTTCGAGCAGTACTTC. Protein product: CASSPTSGRSFEQYF. This rearrangement joins TRBV6-1 to TRBJ2-7; 12 nucleotides line up with TRBD2. V gave up 5 bases and J gave up 6 bases; unmatched junction bases: 8. The germline V gene has CDR1 MNHNS and CDR2 SASEGT. The CDR3 covers 15 residues.

The chain carries TRBV6-2 or TRBV6-3 and TRBJ2-2, with 7 bases lining up with TRBD1. The CDR3 runs 13 residues. V shed 6 bases and J 5 bases; nucleotides not matched to a gene: 3. The germline CDR1 and CDR2 sequences are MNHEY and SVGEGT. CDR3 residues: CASSRTGTGELFF. CDR3 coding DNA: TGTGCCAGCAGCCGGACAGGAACCGGGGAGCTGTTTTTT.

This clonotype was seen just once. The J gene is TRBJ2-1, the V gene TRBV24-1, with 7 positions matching TRBD1. The CDR3 covers 13 residues. In germline, CDR1 is KGHDR, CDR2 SFDVKD. Losses at the gene ends were 7 bases for V and 7 bases for J; bases not matched to a gene: 6. CDR3 protein: CATRDRVGNEQFF. CDR3 DNA sequence: TGTGCCACCAGAGACAGGGTGGGGAATGAGCAGTTCTTC.

This clonotype counts as medium-sized. V is TRBV2 and J is TRBJ1-2, with D maybe TRBD1 (5 bases). Trimming cost V 3 bases and J 6 bases, with 11 bases left between them. CDR1 is SNHLY, CDR2 FYNNEI, per germline. This CDR3 has 13 amino acids. CDR3 residues: CASSDRVVDGYTF. In DNA, the CDR3 is TGTGCCAGCAGTGACAGGGTCGTCGATGGCTACACCTTC.

Within the sample, this clonotype is medium-sized (0.01 to 0.1%). The V gene is TRBV9, the J gene TRBJ2-1; D unresolved. CDR3 length: 14 amino acids. Germline loops: CDR1 SGDLS, CDR2 YYNGEE. The germline V and J ends were trimmed by 0 bases and 5 bases, with 9 bases remaining between them. The CDR3 loop reads CASSVVGQNNEQFF. As DNA, the CDR3 is TGTGCCAGCAGCGTAGTAGGGCAGAACAATGAGCAGTTCTTC.

This clonotype has at least ten counts. This may arise from a read error, as a much more abundant clone is one base away. The V call is TRBV28, the J call TRBJ2-7; D is unresolved. The V gene lost 5 bases and the J gene lost 5 bases, with 13 bases spanning the gap. The germline V gene has CDR1 MDHEN and CDR2 SYDVKM. There are 13 residues in the CDR3. CDR3 in amino acids: CASSTIRWDEQYF. The CDR3 nucleotides are TGTGCCAGCAGTACGATAAGGTGGGACGAGCAGTACTTC.

V gene TRBV27 combines with J gene TRBJ2-2; D is unclear. V was pared by 5 bases and J by 7 bases, with 14 bases between. Germline values: CDR1 MNHEY, CDR2 SMNVEV (reference sequence). The CDR3 is 14 residues long. The CDR3 here is CASSGTLVGGELFF. The CDR3 nucleotides are TGTGCCAGCAGTGGCACCCTCGTGGGCGGGGAGCTGTTTTTT.

Worth noting for this clonotype: A clone one base away is much larger, so this may be a read error. J is TRBJ1-1 and V is TRBV9, with TRBD1 matching 7 bases. Germline CDR1 is SGDLS and CDR2 is YYNGEE. This CDR3 is 15 amino acids long. CDR3 DNA sequence: TGTGCCAGCAGCGAGGGTAGGGGGCTTAACACTGAATCTTTCTTT. This translates into CASSEGRGLNTESFF.

The gene calls are TRBV2 and TRBJ1-6; TRBD1 matches 7 bases. The CDR3 runs to 14 residues. Germline V gene data show CDR1 as SNHLY and CDR2 as FYNNEI. DNA for the CDR3: TGTGCAACCAGGGGGAGCTCCTATAATTCACCCCTCCACTTT. Translation: CATRGSSYNSPLHF.

This clonotype was counted many times. The chain is built from TRBV5-1 and TRBJ2-3; 8 bases are shared with TRBD2. V was clipped by 0 bases and J by 0 bases; unmatched bases: 3. Germline CDR1 SGHRS, CDR2 YFSETQ. This CDR3 has 16 residues. Here the CDR3 reads CASSLGLATSTDTQYF. CDR3 coding DNA: TGCGCCAGCAGCTTGGGACTAGCGACTAGCACAGATACGCAGTATTTT.

About this clonotype: This likely came from a read error, as a far larger clone is one base away. The chain couples TRBV6-9 to TRBJ1-2, with a tentative D call TRBD1 (5 bases). Germline CDR1 and CDR2: MNHGY and SVAAGI. The length of the CDR3 is 12 residues. CDR3 sequence reads: CSSSENTGSYTF. In DNA, the CDR3 is TGTTCCAGCAGTGAAAACACAGGCTCCTACACCTTC.

The V call is TRBV28, the J call TRBJ2-1; 8 bases agree with TRBD2. CDR1 and CDR2 from the germline V gene are MDHEN and SYDVKM. The V segment lost 5 bases and the J segment 3 bases; nucleotides outside the gene matches: 3. The CDR3 loop spans 14 amino acids. Here the CDR3 reads CASSSGRVYNEQFF. DNA for the CDR3: TGTGCCAGCAGTAGCGGGAGAGTCTACAATGAGCAGTTCTTC.

V gene TRBV2 combines with J gene TRBJ1-6; maybe TRBD1 (6 bases). Germline lookup yields CDR1 SNHLY and CDR2 FYNNEI. V lost 2 bases and J 10 bases, leaving 21 bases between the germline ends. This CDR3 region has 17 residues. CDR3 nucleotide sequence: TGTGCCAGCAGTGAAAGGCAGGGGCCACACGTGGGGTCACCCCTCCACTTT. Its translation is CASSERQGPHVGSPLHF.

This clonotype was found many times. V usage is TRBV20-1 and J usage is TRBJ2-7; unclear D gene. Germline assignment: CDR1 DFQATT and CDR2 SNEGSKA (reference sequence). V lost 1 base and J 0 bases, leaving 7 bases between the germline ends. This CDR3 contains 13 residues. This CDR3 is CSARGVFSYEQYF. In nucleotides, the CDR3 is TGCAGTGCTAGAGGGGTTTTCTCCTACGAGCAGTACTTC.

In regard to this clonotype: One junction end does not reproduce the germline sequence, and a read error may be involved. The CDR3 nucleotides are TGCGCCAGCACCCAAGATCCCGCGGTCTATGGCTACACCTTC. Its protein is CASTQDPAVYGYTF. The rearrangement joins TRBV4-3 to TRBJ1-2; D is ambiguous. This CDR3 is 14 amino acids long. Germline lookup yields CDR1 LGHNA and CDR2 YSLEER.

This clonotype has more than one count but fewer than ten. V usage is TRBV28 and J usage is TRBJ2-2; D gene uncertain. This CDR3 spans 15 amino acids. Trimming took 3 bases from V and 3 from J, leaving 11 bases between them. The germline V gene encodes CDR1 MDHEN and CDR2 SYDVKM. CDR3 in DNA: TGTGCCAGCAGTTTTTGGAACATCGACACCGGGGAGCTGTTTTTT. Protein product: CASSFWNIDTGELFF.

The chain recombines TRBV3-1 with TRBJ1-1; D possibly corresponds to TRBD1 (6 bases). Trimming took 6 bases from V and 6 from J, leaving 8 bases between them. This CDR3 region has 11 residues. Per the germline V gene, CDR1 is LGHDT and CDR2 is YNNKEL (reference sequence). The CDR3 DNA sequence: TGTGCCAGCAGTGAGGGGGCTGAAGCTTTCTTT. Translating gives CASSEGAEAFF.

At least ten counts were recorded for this clonotype. The chain uses TRBV12-3 or TRBV12-4 and TRBJ1-5, with no clear D. Trimming took off 5 bases at V and 5 bases at J, with 16 bases between the two ends. CDR3 length: 15 residues. The CDR3 DNA is TGTGCCAGCAGTCCAAGGACGGGAGGATATCAGCCCCAGCATTTT. Its translation: CASSPRTGGYQPQHF.

This clonotype appeared many times. This chain joins TRBV19 and TRBJ2-7, with 13 bases lining up with TRBD2. Looked up from germline, CDR1 is LNHDA and CDR2 is SQIVND (reference sequence). The V and J ends lost 7 bases and 0 bases, in that order; junction bases with no gene match: 12. The CDR3 runs to 18 residues. CDR3 region: CASTREGTSGTSSYEQYF. CDR3 bases: TGTGCCAGTACGAGAGAGGGGACTAGCGGGACCAGCTCCTACGAGCAGTACTTC.

In regard to this clonotype: A far larger clone is one base from this, pointing to a likely read error. The V gene is TRBV6-2 or TRBV6-3, the J gene TRBJ2-7, with 7 bases matching TRBD2. CDR1 and CDR2 from the germline V gene are MNHEY and SVGEGT. This CDR3 comprises 14 residues. Germline trimming cut 6 bases from V and 3 bases from J; bases unmatched to any gene: 8. The CDR3 DNA is TGTGCCAGCAGGCCTCCTAGCGGAGACTACGAGCAGTACTTC. As protein: CASRPPSGDYEQYF.

In its sample, this clonotype was seen a few times. This chain joins TRBV24-1 and TRBJ2-7, with D uncertain. V lost 8 bases and J 0 bases, leaving 16 bases between the germline ends. Germline lookup yields CDR1 KGHDR and CDR2 SFDVKD. The CDR3 runs to 15 residues. The CDR3 nucleotides read TGTGCCACCAAGAGCCCGGGTCCAGTCTCCTACGAGCAGTACTTC. Translated, it gives CATKSPGPVSYEQYF.

The J gene is TRBJ1-5, the V gene TRBV19, with a possible D match to TRBD1 (6 bases). The CDR3 spans 17 residues. V was clipped by 8 bases and J by 5 bases, with 25 bases between them. Germline V gene sequence: CDR1 LNHDA, CDR2 SQIVND (reference sequence). The CDR3 region is CASEEGEGAGHYQPQHF. CDR3 sequence (DNA): TGTGCCAGTGAAGAGGGCGAAGGGGCGGGACATTATCAGCCCCAGCATTTT. Supplemented by reference TRBV19 and TRBJ1-5, the full variable domain reads DGGITQSPKYLFRKEGQNVTLSCEQNLNHDAMYWYRQDPGQGLRLIYYSQIVNDFQKGDIAEGYSVSREKKESFPLTVTSAQKNPTAFYLCASEEGEGAGHYQPQHFGDGTRLSIL.

This clonotype was seen repeatedly, ten times or more. V is TRBV12-5 and J is TRBJ1-1, with D possibly matching TRBD1 (6 bases). The V gene's germline CDR1 is LGHNT and CDR2 FRNRAP. CDR3 length equals 15 residues. Deletions cut 6 bases from V and 0 bases from J, with 14 bases between. The CDR3 protein is CASGLGGLVNTEAFF. The CDR3 DNA reads as TGTGCTAGTGGCCTGGGGGGGCTGGTGAACACTGAAGCTTTCTTT.

The V and J genes are TRBV5-1 and TRBJ2-1, with TRBD2 matching 9 bases. J gave up 7 bases and V 4 bases, and 9 bases lay outside the gene matches. This CDR3 has 15 amino acids. Germline V gene data show CDR1 as SGHRS and CDR2 as YFSETQ. The CDR3 region has the DNA TGCGCCAGCAGCCTATTAGCGGGAGAGGATAATGAGCAGTTCTTC. Translating gives CASSLLAGEDNEQFF.